The 5 T cell receptor beta chains below were found in one sample sequenced in a study of blood T cell repertoires in COVID-19. Some clones are missing from TCRdb's copy, which holds only in-frame ones; the method was immunoSEQ multiplex PCR. The table lists about 75,000 clones, around 90% of them singletons. Sequenced material: peripheral blood. The receptors come from a woman aged 45-60 years with acute or convalescent COVID-19.

This clone has a single count. This chain links TRBV29-1 with TRBJ2-5; TRBD2 matches at 15 bases. The germline CDR1 and CDR2 sequences are SQVTM and ANQGSEA. The CDR3 runs to 16 residues. The V segment lost 3 bases and the J segment 0 bases; nucleotides outside the gene matches: 2. CDR3 region: CSVDGLAGGNQETQYF. The CDR3 region has the DNA TGCAGCGTTGACGGACTAGCGGGGGGGAACCAAGAGACCCAGTACTTC. Variable domain in full (rest from reference TRBV29-1 and TRBJ2-5): SAVISQKPSRDICQRGTSLTIQCQVDSQVTMMFWYRQQPGQSLTLIATANQGSEATYESGFVIDKFPISRPNLTFSTLTVSNMSPEDSSIYLCSVDGLAGGNQETQYFGPGTRLLVL.

This clone has just a few counts. The V call is TRBV5-1, the J call TRBJ2-7; TRBD2 is a possible D gene (5 bases). CDR3 length: 13 residues. Trimming stripped 1 base from V and 4 bases from J, with 9 bases between. Germline CDR1 and CDR2: SGHRS and YFSETQ. The CDR3 sequence is CASSLSGGYEQYF. The CDR3 region has the DNA TGCGCCAGCAGCTTGTCTGGCGGGTACGAGCAGTACTTC.

The chain uses TRBV6-1 and TRBJ2-7; 8 nucleotides match TRBD2. The CDR3 runs to 19 residues. The germline V gene has CDR1 MNHNS and CDR2 SASEGT. Trimming took 4 bases from V and 6 from J; bases not matched to a gene: 23. This chain's CDR3 is CASSVPPGGLGGKLGEQYF. The CDR3, as DNA: TGTGCCAGCAGTGTACCCCCCGGGGGACTAGGGGGAAAGTTAGGCGAGCAGTACTTC.

The chain recombines TRBV4-1 with TRBJ2-2; D gene ambiguous. V lost 6 bases, J lost 1 base, and 6 bases lay in between. CDR3 length equals 13 residues. Germline values: CDR1 MGHRA, CDR2 YSYEKL. CDR3 DNA: TGCGCCAGCAGGAGGCAGAACACCGGGGAGCTGTTTTTT. Translation: CASRRQNTGELFF.

The DNA of the CDR3 is TGTGCCAGCAGCTATCGGGTGAGCGGCCGGAGGCGTTCACCCCTCCACTTT. As protein: CASSYRVSGRRRSPLHF. The chain combines TRBV3-1 (or the pseudogene TRBV3-2) with TRBJ1-6; no clear D gene. V was shortened by 5 bases and J by 9 bases, with 23 bases between the two germline ends. CDR3 length: 17 residues. CDR1 is LGHDT and CDR2 is YNNKEL in the germline V gene (reference sequence).